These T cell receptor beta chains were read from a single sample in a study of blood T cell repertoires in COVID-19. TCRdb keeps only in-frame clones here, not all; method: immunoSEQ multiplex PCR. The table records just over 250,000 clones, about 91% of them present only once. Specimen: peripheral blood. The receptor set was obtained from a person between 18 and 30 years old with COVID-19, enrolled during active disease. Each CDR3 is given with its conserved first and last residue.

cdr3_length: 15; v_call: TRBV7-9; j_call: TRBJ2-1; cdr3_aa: CASSFLAGGPFEQFF
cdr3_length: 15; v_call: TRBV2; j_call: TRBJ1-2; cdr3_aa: CASSSPETGFYGYTF
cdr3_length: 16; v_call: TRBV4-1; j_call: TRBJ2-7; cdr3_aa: CASSLYNREGSYEQYF
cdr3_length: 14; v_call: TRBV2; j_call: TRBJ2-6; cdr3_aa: CASKGQGWANVLTF
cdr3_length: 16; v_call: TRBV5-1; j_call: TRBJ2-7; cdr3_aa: CASRLEVGQGALEQYF
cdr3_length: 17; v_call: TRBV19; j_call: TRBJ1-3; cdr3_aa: CASSMAGGAWPGNTIYF
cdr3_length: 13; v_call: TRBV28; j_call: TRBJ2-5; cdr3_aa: CASSVAGGETQYF
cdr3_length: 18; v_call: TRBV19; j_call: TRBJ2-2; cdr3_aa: CASSIRVGGSAGTGELFF
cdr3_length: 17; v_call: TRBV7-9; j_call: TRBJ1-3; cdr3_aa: CASSPWEGSLSGNTIYF
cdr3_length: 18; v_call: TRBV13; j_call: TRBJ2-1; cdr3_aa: CASSPRYWGEEGYNEQFF
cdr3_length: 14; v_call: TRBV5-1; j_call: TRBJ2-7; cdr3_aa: CASSPEGQAYEQYF
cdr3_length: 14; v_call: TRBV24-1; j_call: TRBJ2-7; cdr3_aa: CATSDSRDRYEQYF
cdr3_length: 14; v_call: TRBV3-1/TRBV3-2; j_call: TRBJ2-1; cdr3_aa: CASSQQRPVGEQFF
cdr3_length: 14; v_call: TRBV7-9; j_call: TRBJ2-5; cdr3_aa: CASSTRGPQETQYF
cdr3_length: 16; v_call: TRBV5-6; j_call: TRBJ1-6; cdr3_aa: CASSLAGDSYGAPLHF
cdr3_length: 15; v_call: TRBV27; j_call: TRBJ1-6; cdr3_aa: CASSLGTGLNSPLHF
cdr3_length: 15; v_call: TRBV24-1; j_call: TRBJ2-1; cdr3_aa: CATSDRQVAYNEQFF
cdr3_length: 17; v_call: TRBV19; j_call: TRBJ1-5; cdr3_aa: CASSHRVDRGSWQPQHF
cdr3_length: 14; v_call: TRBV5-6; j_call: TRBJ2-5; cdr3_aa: CASRRTSSLVAQYF
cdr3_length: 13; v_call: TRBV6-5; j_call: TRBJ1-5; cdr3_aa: CASDREGGQPQHF
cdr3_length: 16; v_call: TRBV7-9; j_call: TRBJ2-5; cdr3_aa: CASSQIRGDKLETQYF
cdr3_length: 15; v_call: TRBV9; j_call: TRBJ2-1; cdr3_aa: CASSSSGAPYNEQFF
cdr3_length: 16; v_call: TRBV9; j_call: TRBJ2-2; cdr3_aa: CASSVRGQDASGELFF
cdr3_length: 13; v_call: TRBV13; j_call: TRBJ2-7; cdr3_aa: CASSPLTQDEQYF
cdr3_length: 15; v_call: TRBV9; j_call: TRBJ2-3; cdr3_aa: CASSAVSGVTDTQYF
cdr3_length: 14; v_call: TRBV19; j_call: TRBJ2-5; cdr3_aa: CASSISGYQETQYF
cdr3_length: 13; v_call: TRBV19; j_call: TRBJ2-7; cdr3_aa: CASSSSSGYEQYF
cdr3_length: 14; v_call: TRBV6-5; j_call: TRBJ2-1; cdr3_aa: CASSYSLAGDEQFF
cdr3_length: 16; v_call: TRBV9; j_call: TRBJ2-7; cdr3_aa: CASSVGGRASFYEQYF
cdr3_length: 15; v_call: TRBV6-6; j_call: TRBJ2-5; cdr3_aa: CASSYSSLQQETQYF
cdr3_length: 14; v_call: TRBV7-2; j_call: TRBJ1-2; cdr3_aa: CASSSRAQGASYTF
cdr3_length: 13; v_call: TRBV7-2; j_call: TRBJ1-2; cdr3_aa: CASERDRGDGYTF
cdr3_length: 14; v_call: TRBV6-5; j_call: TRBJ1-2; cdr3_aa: CASSYRAGIYGYTF
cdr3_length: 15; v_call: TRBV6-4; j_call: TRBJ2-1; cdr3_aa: CASSVDSSSYNEQFF
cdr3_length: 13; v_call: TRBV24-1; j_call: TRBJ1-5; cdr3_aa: CATSDFEGQPQHF
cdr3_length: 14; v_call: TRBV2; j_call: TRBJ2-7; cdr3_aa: CASTLTGTSNEQYF
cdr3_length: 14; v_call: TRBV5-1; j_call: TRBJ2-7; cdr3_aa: CASSLRQNPYEQYF
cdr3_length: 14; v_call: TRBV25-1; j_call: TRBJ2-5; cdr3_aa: CASSEGTGQETQYF
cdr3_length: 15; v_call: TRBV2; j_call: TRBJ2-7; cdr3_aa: CASSEGLANYYEQYF
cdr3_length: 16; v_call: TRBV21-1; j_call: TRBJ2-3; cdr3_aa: CASSGLAGDTTDTQYF
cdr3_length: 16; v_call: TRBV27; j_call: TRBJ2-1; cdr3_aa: CASSLLPGDGNNEQFF
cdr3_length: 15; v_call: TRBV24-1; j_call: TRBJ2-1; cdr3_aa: CATSDTGTGRDEQFF
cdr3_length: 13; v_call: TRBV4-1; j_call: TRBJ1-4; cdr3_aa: CASTGRINEKLFF
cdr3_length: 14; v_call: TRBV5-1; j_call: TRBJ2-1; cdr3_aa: CASSLGGDYNEQFF